This T cell receptor (beta chain) was documented in a study of regulatory T cells in long-lasting Graves disease. Germline-derived CDR1 and CDR2 are SGHRS and YFSETQ. Trimming shortened V by 0 bases and J by 6 bases, and 16 bases separated the two germline ends. The CDR3 has 16 residues. This clonotype was detected a few times. Assembly of TCR beta libraries relied on iRepertoire HTBI primers together with Arm-PCR of CDR3 regions. One entry per CDR3 protein results from TCRdb running MiXCR on the multiplex PCR reads. In the table there are approximately 560,000 distinct CDR3 sequences, roughly a sixth of which are singletons. Time point in this sample: newly diagnosed GD, antithyroid drugs for less than 3 months. From PBMCs, RNA was extracted and then used to make the TCR library. The same specimen was also included in a second study, on T cells in Graves' hyperthyroidism and ophthalmopathy.

This TCR came from a man aged 18 to 30 with Graves disease. V is TRBV5-1 and J is TRBJ1-5; D is uncertain. Sequenced here: peripheral blood mononuclear cells (PBMCs), sampled at new diagnosis, from a patient treated with antithyroid drugs. The CDR3 loop is CASSLDGFTGSQPQHF. The CDR3 DNA reads TGCGCCAGCAGCTTGGACGGATTCACTGGGAGTCAGCCCCAGCATTTT.